This TCR beta chain was sequenced for a study of T cell changes during pregnancy in multiple sclerosis. Generated by immunoSEQ multiplex PCR, the TCRdb table keeps only in-frame clones and is missing some. The sample includes tens of thousands of clones, 70% to 90% of them seen just once. The CDR3 length is 12 residues. CDR1 SGDLS and CDR2 YYNGEE come from the germline V gene. Trimming shortened V by 1 base and J by 6 bases, and 4 bases separated the two germline ends. The sequence was obtained from a female donor with multiple sclerosis, enrolled in a pregnancy study. Specimen: CD8+ T cells from peripheral blood mononuclear cells, collected in the third trimester of pregnancy. This chain joins TRBV9 and TRBJ2-2; D gene unclear. CDR3 region: CASSVKPGELFF. CDR3 nucleotide sequence: TGTGCCAGCAGCGTAAAGCCCGGGGAGCTGTTTTTT.